The 30 T cell receptor beta chains below all came from one sample that was sequenced in a study of blood T cell repertoires in COVID-19. Some clones are missing from TCRdb's copy, which holds only in-frame ones; the method was immunoSEQ multiplex PCR. The table shows 300,000 or so clones, with over 75% occurring only once. The specimen sequenced was PBMCs or T cells enriched from blood (not recorded which). The source of these receptors is a woman in her twenties or thirties who had recovered from COVID-19.

This sequence joins TRBV10-1 and TRBJ2-2; possibly TRBD1 for D (5 bases). This CDR3 spans 16 amino acids. The V end was cut by 4 bases, the J end by 5 bases, with 17 bases between. Germline lookup yields CDR1 WNHNN and CDR2 SYGVQD (reference sequence). CDR3 sequence: CASSVTIYPGTGELFF. CDR3 DNA: TGCGCCAGCAGTGTAACCATATATCCAGGGACCGGGGAGCTGTTTTTT.

The chain is built from TRBV3-1 (or the pseudogene TRBV3-2) and TRBJ1-4, with 7 bases matching TRBD1. This CDR3 spans 15 amino acids. V shed 5 bases, J shed 7 bases, and the junction held 10 bases outside the gene matches. CDR1 and CDR2 (germline): LGHDT, YNNKEL (reference sequence). The CDR3 region has the DNA TGTGCCAGCAGCTACACCGGGACAGTGGGTGAAAAACTGTTTTTT. Residues: CASSYTGTVGEKLFF.

This clone was counted between two and nine times. This sequence joins TRBV15 and TRBJ2-1, with 8 bases fitting TRBD2. The CDR3 covers 18 residues. J was trimmed by 4 bases and V by 0 bases; bases with no gene match: 11. In germline, CDR1 is LNHNV, CDR2 YYDKDF (reference sequence). CDR3: CATSRDLLGLGGYNEQFF. In DNA form, the CDR3 reads TGTGCCACCAGCAGAGATCTTTTGGGACTAGGCGGGTACAATGAGCAGTTCTTC. The full variable domain, in which reference TRBV15 and TRBJ2-1 provide the parts outside the CDR3, is DAMVIQNPRYQVTQFGKPVTLSCSQTLNHNVMYWYQQKSSQAPKLLFHYYDKDFNNEADTPDNFQSRRPNTSFCFLDIRSPGLGDTAMYLCATSRDLLGLGGYNEQFFGPGTRLTVL.

The V call is TRBV28, the J call TRBJ2-7, with TRBD1 matching over 8 bases. Germline CDR1 reads MDHEN; CDR2 reads SYDVKM. The length of the CDR3 is 15 residues. V lost 3 bases and J lost 3; bases outside the gene matches: 7. For the CDR3, the DNA is TGTGCCAGCAGTTTCCCTGGGACAGGACTCTACGAGCAGTACTTC. Its protein product is CASSFPGTGLYEQYF.

This chain links TRBV28 with TRBJ1-1, with a possible D match to TRBD1 (6 bases). Trimming removed 6 bases at V and 1 base at J, with 12 bases between. This CDR3 is built from 14 residues. The V gene's germline CDR1 is MDHEN and CDR2 SYDVKM. CDR3 amino acids: CASRSPGQNTEAFF. The CDR3 region has the DNA TGTGCCAGCAGATCACCGGGACAGAACACTGAAGCTTTCTTT.

V usage is TRBV19 and J usage is TRBJ2-4; 9 positions agree with TRBD1. This CDR3 has 14 residues. The V gene end was trimmed by 9 bases and the J gene end by 3 bases; junction bases not matched to a gene: 6. Germline assignment: CDR1 LNHDA and CDR2 SQIVND (reference sequence). The CDR3 reads CASRTGVDKNIQYF. The CDR3 DNA reads TGTGCCAGCAGGACAGGGGTAGACAAAAACATTCAGTACTTC.

The rearrangement uses TRBV19 and TRBJ2-7; the D gene is possibly TRBD1 (6 bases). Deletions cut 5 bases from V and 4 bases from J, with 18 bases between. This CDR3 region has 15 residues. Germline assignment: CDR1 LNHDA and CDR2 SQIVND (reference sequence). CDR3 DNA: TGTGCCAGTAGTCAAATTACAGGGATCTCATACGAGCAGTACTTC. Protein sequence: CASSQITGISYEQYF. The full variable domain, in which reference TRBV19 and TRBJ2-7 provide the parts outside the CDR3, is DGGITQSPKYLFRKEGQNVTLSCEQNLNHDAMYWYRQDPGQGLRLIYYSQIVNDFQKGDIAEGYSVSREKKESFPLTVTSAQKNPTAFYLCASSQITGISYEQYFGPGTRLTVT.

The genes are TRBV7-2 and TRBJ1-1, with 7 bases matching TRBD1. The CDR3 is 14 residues long. V trimming: 8 bases; J trimming: 5 bases; junction bases outside the gene matches: 11. CDR1 is SGHTA and CDR2 is FQGNSA in the germline V gene. This CDR3 is CASDRNRGGTEAFF. Written as DNA, the CDR3 is TGTGCCAGCGACCGAAACAGGGGCGGGACTGAAGCTTTCTTT.

The CDR3 bases are TGTGCCAGCAGATTTGACAGGAGAGAGGGTCAGCCCCAGCATTTT. Its protein product is CASRFDRREGQPQHF. The chain is built from TRBV28 and TRBJ1-5, with a possible D match to TRBD1 (6 bases). Germline V lookup: CDR1 MDHEN, CDR2 SYDVKM. The CDR3 covers 15 residues. V gave up 6 bases and J gave up 6 bases, with 18 bases separating them.

This chain links TRBV7-8 with TRBJ2-7; a weak D match, TRBD2 (6 bases). The CDR3 covers 14 residues. The germline V gene encodes CDR1 SGHVS and CDR2 FQNEAQ. The V end lost 3 bases, the J end lost 2 bases, and 11 bases lay between the germline ends. The chain's CDR3 is CASSFLAVTYEQYF. The CDR3 bases are TGTGCCAGCAGCTTTTTAGCGGTCACCTACGAGCAGTACTTC.

The rearrangement links TRBV19 to TRBJ1-5; D might be TRBD1 (5 bases). The CDR3 has 18 residues. V lost 7 bases and J lost 1, with 23 bases in between. Germline V gene sequence: CDR1 LNHDA, CDR2 SQIVND (reference sequence). The CDR3 bases are TGTGCCAGTACCACAGGAGGGGCAGGGACGATGAGCAATCAGCCCCAGCATTTT. Translated: CASTTGGAGTMSNQPQHF.

This chain uses TRBV3-1 (or the pseudogene TRBV3-2) with TRBJ1-6; no clear D. Trimming cost V 1 base and J 4 bases, with 5 bases left between them. This CDR3 is built from 14 residues. The V gene's germline CDR1 is LGHDT and CDR2 YNNKEL (reference sequence). The CDR3 protein is CASSQVQYNSPLHF. The CDR3 DNA sequence: TGTGCCAGCAGCCAAGTACAGTATAATTCACCCCTCCACTTT.

This chain links TRBV5-4 with TRBJ2-1; 13 bases are a match to TRBD2. CDR3 length: 19 amino acids. V shed 2 bases, J shed 8 bases, and the junction held 16 bases outside the gene matches. CDR1 is SGHNT, CDR2 YYREEE, per germline (reference sequence). CDR3 loop: CASSLPGRVRTSGSYEQFF. Written as DNA, the CDR3 is TGTGCCAGCAGCTTACCGGGTAGGGTCCGGACTAGCGGGAGCTATGAGCAGTTCTTC.

The V call is TRBV5-6, the J call TRBJ1-4; D not resolved. V was clipped by 4 bases and J by 3 bases, with 16 bases between them. The CDR3 sequence is 16 residues long. Germline V gene sequence: CDR1 SGHDT, CDR2 YYEEEE. The CDR3 DNA reads TGTGCCAGCAGCACCCTCTCAACAGCGGCTAATGAAAAACTGTTTTTT. Amino acids: CASSTLSTAANEKLFF.

The V and J genes are TRBV4-3 and TRBJ1-1, with no clear D. Germline V CDR1 and CDR2: LGHNA, YSLEER. V was clipped by 4 bases and J by 2 bases, with 14 bases between them. The CDR3 has 15 amino acids. CDR3 sequence: CASSPSGAYNTEAFF. In DNA form, the CDR3 reads TGCGCCAGCAGCCCGAGTGGAGCATATAACACTGAAGCTTTCTTT.

The chain employs TRBV10-3 and TRBJ2-1, with TRBD2 as a possible D gene (6 bases). V dropped 2 bases and J dropped 4 bases, with 15 bases sitting between them. The germline gives CDR1 ENHRY, CDR2 SYGVKD. This CDR3 is built from 16 residues. CDR3 region: CAISERGGGVYNEQFF. In nucleotides, the CDR3 is TGTGCCATCAGTGAGCGGGGAGGCGGGGTTTACAATGAGCAGTTCTTC.

Note on this clone: Distinct nucleotide sequences in the sample also encode this CDR3. This sequence joins TRBV6-2 or TRBV6-3 and TRBJ1-2; a weak D match, TRBD1 (6 bases). The CDR3 is 14 residues long. The germline V gene has CDR1 MNHEY and CDR2 SVGEGT. The V end was cut by 2 bases, the J end by 2 bases, with 9 bases between. The CDR3 here is CASSYRTANYGYTF. The CDR3 DNA is TGTGCCAGCAGTTACCGGACAGCGAACTATGGCTACACCTTC.

This CDR3 reads CASSLWDRGPSSYEQYF. The CDR3 DNA sequence: TGTGCCAGCAGTTTATGGGACAGGGGCCCTAGCTCCTACGAGCAGTACTTC. The chain combines TRBV27 with TRBJ2-7; 10 bases are shared with TRBD1. From germline, CDR1 is MNHEY and CDR2 SMNVEV (reference sequence). Trimming at V came to 1 base and at J to 0 bases, leaving 6 bases not matched to a gene. The CDR3 has 17 residues.

Here the CDR3 reads CASRSPPPLYNEQFF. In nucleotides, the CDR3 is TGTGCCAGTAGATCCCCTCCTCCCCTTTACAATGAGCAGTTCTTC. This rearrangement joins TRBV19 to TRBJ2-1, with D hard to call. This CDR3 has 15 amino acids. Germline V gives CDR1 LNHDA, CDR2 SQIVND (reference sequence). V was shortened by 6 bases and J by 4 bases, with 16 bases between the two germline ends.

The rearrangement links TRBV18 to TRBJ2-5, with a weak D call TRBD2 (5 bases). Trimming left V 2 bases short and J 0 bases short, with 10 bases between. Per germline, CDR1 KGHSH and CDR2 LQKENI. There are 15 residues in the CDR3. CDR3 region: CASSPRELYQETQYF. In DNA form, the CDR3 reads TGTGCCAGCTCACCAAGGGAGTTGTACCAAGAGACCCAGTACTTC.

This chain connects TRBV2 to TRBJ1-3, with D possibly matching TRBD1 (6 bases). The CDR3 loop spans 15 amino acids. Germline assignment: CDR1 SNHLY and CDR2 FYNNEI. Trimming took off 3 bases at V and 0 bases at J, with 9 bases between the two ends. CDR3 region: CASSEGQYSGNTIYF. CDR3 DNA: TGTGCCAGCAGTGAGGGACAATACTCTGGAAACACCATATATTTT. The whole variable domain, remainder taken from reference TRBV2 and TRBJ1-3, is EPEVTQTPSHQVTQMGQEVILRCVPISNHLYFYWYRQILGQKVEFLVSFYNNEISEKSEIFDDQFSVERPDGSNFTLKIRSTKLEDSAMYFCASSEGQYSGNTIYFGEGSWLTVV.

This chain connects TRBV7-3 to TRBJ2-5; unclear D gene. V was pared by 5 bases and J by 5 bases, with 12 bases between. Germline V gene lookup returns CDR1 SGHTA and CDR2 FQGTGA. There are 13 residues in the CDR3. The CDR3 loop is CASSPRARETQYF. CDR3 nucleotides: TGTGCCAGCAGCCCCCGAGCTAGGGAGACCCAGTACTTC.

The chain has TRBV6-5 and TRBJ2-2; perhaps TRBD1 as D (5 bases). Trimming removed 6 bases at V and 7 bases at J, with 15 bases between. Looked up from germline, CDR1 is MNHEY and CDR2 is SVGAGI. CDR3 length: 14 amino acids. The CDR3 DNA is TGTGCCAGCAGGTCGACAGTTACAAACGGGGAGCTGTTTTTT. Translated: CASRSTVTNGELFF.

A note on this clone: Other nucleotide sequences in the sample specify the same CDR3. This sequence joins TRBV7-2 and TRBJ1-4; 10 bases are shared with TRBD1. The ends lost 5 bases at V and 5 bases at J; junction bases unmatched: 5. The V gene's germline CDR1 is SGHTA and CDR2 FQGNSA. The CDR3 totals 15 residues. This CDR3 reads CASSQRTGGNEKLFF. The CDR3 DNA sequence: TGTGCCAGCAGCCAACGGACAGGGGGGAATGAAAAACTGTTTTTT.

The rearrangement uses TRBV7-2 and TRBJ2-1; 7 bases agree with TRBD2. Per germline, CDR1 SGHTA and CDR2 FQGNSA. V dropped 1 base and J dropped 3; count of bases not matched to a gene: 3. The CDR3 is 15 amino acids. CDR3 region: CASSLGGGSYNEQFF. The CDR3 DNA follows: TGTGCCAGCAGCTTAGGAGGCGGGAGCTACAATGAGCAGTTCTTC.

The CDR3 loop reads CASSNAGQTNEQFF. The CDR3 DNA is TGTGCCAGCAGTAACGCAGGGCAGACTAATGAGCAGTTCTTC. The chain employs TRBV6-5 and TRBJ2-1, with D perhaps matching TRBD1 (5 bases). In germline, CDR1 is MNHEY, CDR2 SVGAGI. Trimming cost V 5 bases and J 7 bases, with 15 bases left between them. The CDR3 length is 14 residues.

This chain uses TRBV9 with TRBJ2-2, with a tentative D call TRBD1 (6 bases). Looked up from germline, CDR1 is SGDLS and CDR2 is YYNGEE. Trimming took 4 bases from V and 3 from J, leaving 13 bases between them. CDR3 size: 15 residues. The CDR3 reads CASSPRGVDTGELFF. In DNA, the CDR3 is TGTGCCAGCAGCCCCAGGGGAGTAGACACCGGGGAGCTGTTTTTT.

This clone was counted once. The chain combines TRBV28 with TRBJ1-4; D gene ambiguous. In germline, CDR1 is MDHEN, CDR2 SYDVKM. V lost 6 bases to trimming and J lost 4 bases, with 6 bases between them. The CDR3 consists of 12 residues. The CDR3: CASSGYNEKLFF. Here the CDR3 DNA reads TGTGCCAGCAGCGGGTATAATGAAAAACTGTTTTTT.

This chain links TRBV28 with TRBJ2-1; 8 bases map to TRBD1. J was trimmed by 6 bases and V by 7 bases; bases with no gene match: 8. The CDR3 is made up of 14 amino acids. Germline CDR1 MDHEN, CDR2 SYDVKM. The CDR3 DNA is TGTGCCAGCATCGTGACAGGGGTGACCAATGAGCAGTTCTTC. Amino acid sequence: CASIVTGVTNEQFF.

The gene calls are TRBV13 and TRBJ1-1, with a possible D match to TRBD1 (6 bases). This CDR3 has 15 amino acids. Trimming took off 5 bases at V and 5 bases at J, with 18 bases between the two ends. Germline V CDR1 and CDR2: PRHDT, FYEKMQ (reference sequence). The CDR3 sequence: CASSLLQGRGTEAFF. As DNA, the CDR3 is TGTGCCAGCAGCCTGCTACAGGGTCGTGGGACTGAAGCTTTCTTT. Full variable domain (missing parts from reference TRBV13 and TRBJ1-1): AAGVIQSPRHLIKEKRETATLKCYPIPRHDTVYWYQQGPGQDPQFLISFYEKMQSDKGSIPDRFSAQQFSDYHSELNMSSLELGDSALYFCASSLLQGRGTEAFFGQGTRLTVV.